The clone carrying this T cell receptor (beta chain) has ten or more counts. Unique molecular identifiers tagged individual cDNA molecules. MiXCR, applied by TCRdb to the 5' RACE reads, yields one record per CDR3 protein. The sample records some 30,000 distinct CDR3 sequences, 6.6% being singletons. This entry comes from a study of early T cells in non-severe SARS-CoV-2 infection. Sequencing input: whole blood. The clonotype was recovered from an adult who was a healthcare worker with PCR-confirmed SARS-CoV-2 infection or an uninfected control (not recorded which).

CDR3: CASTRTSGGPQETQYF. CDR3 bases: TGTGCCAGTACCAGGACTAGCGGGGGACCCCAAGAGACCCAGTACTTC. This rearrangement joins TRBV19 to TRBJ2-5; 13 bases match TRBD2. The germline V gene encodes CDR1 LNHDA and CDR2 SQIVND (reference sequence). This CDR3 is built from 16 residues. V lost 7 bases, J lost 1 base, and 6 bases stayed unmatched.